The 27 T cell receptor beta chains given below trace back to one sample, sequenced in a study of CD4+ T cells in melanoma. Repertoires were generated with immunoSEQ multiplex PCR, while TCRdb's copy carries only in-frame clones and drops some. The sample yields fewer than 150,000 clones, around 90% seen once. The receptors come from a human donor with melanoma.

The rearrangement uses TRBV2 and TRBJ2-3; D uncertain. The CDR3 extends over 13 amino acids. V gave up 6 bases and J gave up 1 base, with 8 bases separating them. Germline CDR1 is SNHLY and CDR2 is FYNNEI. The CDR3 DNA sequence: TGTGCCAGCAGCCAGACCCGCACAGATACGCAGTATTTT. Its translation is CASSQTRTDTQYF. Using reference TRBV2 and TRBJ2-3 for the parts outside the CDR3, the full variable domain is EPEVTQTPSHQVTQMGQEVILRCVPISNHLYFYWYRQILGQKVEFLVSFYNNEISEKSEIFDDQFSVERPDGSNFTLKIRSTKLEDSAMYFCASSQTRTDTQYFGPGTRLTVL.

This chain joins TRBV21-1 and TRBJ1-1. TRBV21-1 is listed as a pseudogene. The CDR3 is 15 amino acids. CDR3 loop: CASSKARIRNTEAFF. Here the CDR3 DNA reads TGTGCCAGCAGCAAAGCCCGGATACGTAACACTGAAGCTTTCTTT.

CDR3 nucleotide sequence: TGTGCCAGCAGTGAAACCGTACAAGGTTCACCCCTCCACTTT. It specifies CASSETVQGSPLHF. The chain links TRBV7-9 to TRBJ1-6; D unresolved. V was pared by 6 bases and J by 9 bases, with 15 bases between. This CDR3 region has 14 residues. CDR1 and CDR2 from the germline V gene are SEHNR and FQNEAQ (reference sequence).

This clone was detected only once. The V gene is TRBV7-8, the J gene TRBJ2-3; no clear D. The CDR3 has 14 amino acids. V was pared by 3 bases and J by 1 base, with 8 bases between. The germline V gene encodes CDR1 SGHVS and CDR2 FQNEAQ. The CDR3 sequence: CASSFGQGTDTQYF. CDR3 sequence (DNA): TGTGCCAGCAGCTTTGGGCAGGGCACAGATACGCAGTATTTT.

The J gene is TRBJ2-2, the V gene TRBV5-1, with TRBD2 matching over 7 bases. The CDR3 has 17 amino acids. Trimming at V came to 1 base and at J to 0 bases, leaving 6 bases not matched to a gene. CDR1 is SGHRS and CDR2 is YFSETQ in the germline V gene. The CDR3 loop reads CASSLQAGIANTGELFF. The CDR3 DNA reads TGCGCCAGCAGCTTGCAAGCGGGGATAGCGAACACCGGGGAGCTGTTTTTT.

V is TRBV5-1 and J is TRBJ1-4; 10 bases match TRBD1. The CDR3 totals 17 residues. V shed 2 bases and J 10 bases; nucleotides not matched to a gene: 14. Looked up from germline, CDR1 is SGHRS and CDR2 is YFSETQ. CDR3: CASSLTGQGVDRGKLFF. CDR3 bases: TGCGCCAGCAGCTTAACCGGACAGGGGGTCGATAGGGGAAAACTGTTTTTT.

The chain has TRBV19 and TRBJ1-2; D not certain. In germline, CDR1 is LNHDA, CDR2 SQIVND (reference sequence). V lost 8 bases, J lost 3 bases, and 19 bases lay in between. CDR3 size: 15 residues. The CDR3 DNA follows: TGTGCCAGTCGCCTGGGAGAGGACGGCGACTATGGCTACACCTTC. Translating it yields CASRLGEDGDYGYTF.

The J gene is TRBJ2-5, the V gene TRBV30; 9 bases fit TRBD1. The CDR3 consists of 15 residues. The trim removed 1 base at V and 4 bases at J, leaving 7 bases unmatched. Germline V CDR1 and CDR2: GTSNPN, SVGIG (reference sequence). DNA for the CDR3: TGTGCCTGGAGTGCCGGACAGGGGATCGGAGAGACCCAGTACTTC. It is translated as CAWSAGQGIGETQYF. The full variable domain, in which reference TRBV30 and TRBJ2-5 provide the parts outside the CDR3, is SQTIHQWPATLVQPVGSPLSLECTVEGTSNPNLYWYRQAAGRGLQLLFYSVGIGQISSEVPQNLSASRPQDRQFILSSKKLLLSDSGFYLCAWSAGQGIGETQYFGPGTRLLVL.

The V call is TRBV21-1, the J call TRBJ1-6; whether TRBD1, the table's D call, matches the DNA was not checked. TRBV21-1 is a recognized pseudogene. This CDR3 is 18 amino acids long. The CDR3: CASSKGQGAVSYNSPLHF. CDR3 bases: TGTGCCAGCAGCAAAGGACAGGGGGCGGTTTCCTATAATTCACCCCTCCACTTT.

The chain links TRBV19 to TRBJ1-5; maybe TRBD1 (5 bases). Per the germline V gene, CDR1 is LNHDA and CDR2 is SQIVND (reference sequence). Trimming pared 3 bases from V and 5 bases from J, leaving 20 bases between. This CDR3 comprises 17 residues. The CDR3 DNA follows: TGTGCCAGTAGTATCACCCTGAGGCCCAGGGATCATCAGCCCCAGCATTTT. Translated, it gives CASSITLRPRDHQPQHF.

The chain joins TRBV4-1 to TRBJ1-6; D not resolved. There are 15 residues in the CDR3. Trimming took 0 bases from V and 6 from J, leaving 9 bases between them. Per germline, CDR1 MGHRA and CDR2 YSYEKL. The CDR3 protein is CASSQDREINSPLHF. CDR3 sequence (DNA): TGCGCCAGCAGCCAAGATCGGGAGATTAATTCACCCCTCCACTTT.

The rearrangement links TRBV6-1 to TRBJ2-1, with 8 bases that match TRBD2. V lost 8 bases and J lost 5; bases outside the gene matches: 5. The CDR3 spans 13 residues. The germline gives CDR1 MNHNS, CDR2 SASEGT. DNA for the CDR3: TGTGCCAGCCGGGGGGGCCTTCACAATGAGCAGTTCTTC. Translation gives CASRGGLHNEQFF.

The chain is built from TRBV7-6 and TRBJ1-6; TRBD1 is a possible D gene (5 bases). The V and J ends lost 1 base and 1 base respectively, with 14 bases between them. The CDR3 extends over 18 amino acids. The germline CDR1 and CDR2 sequences are SGHVS and FNYEAQ. For the CDR3, the DNA is TGTGCCAGCAGCTTAGAACCAGGGAAGGGTTCCTATAATTCACCCCTCCACTTT. It encodes CASSLEPGKGSYNSPLHF.

The chain employs TRBV19 and TRBJ1-5; D is perhaps TRBD1 (6 bases). Looked up from germline, CDR1 is LNHDA and CDR2 is SQIVND (reference sequence). The ends were cut back, 4 bases at V and 4 bases at J, with 14 bases in the middle. The CDR3 runs to 15 residues. The CDR3 DNA sequence: TGTGCCAGTAGTAGCGGGGGCCGGGGAAATCAGCCCCAGCATTTT. It is translated as CASSSGGRGNQPQHF.

Concerning this clone itself: The sample contains more than one DNA sequence encoding this CDR3. CDR3 in DNA: TGTGCCAGCAGCGTAAGGGGTCTCTCTGGAAACACCATATATTTT. It is translated as CASSVRGLSGNTIYF. The chain carries TRBV9 and TRBJ1-3; maybe TRBD1 (5 bases). The CDR3 sequence is 15 residues long. In germline, CDR1 is SGDLS, CDR2 YYNGEE. Trimming pared 1 base from V and 0 bases from J, leaving 8 bases between.

This clone was counted a single time. The chain links TRBV2 to TRBJ2-2; no firm D call. The V end lost 4 bases, the J end lost 3 bases, and 3 bases lay between the germline ends. This CDR3 spans 12 amino acids. The germline CDR1 and CDR2 sequences are SNHLY and FYNNEI. CDR3 bases: TGTGCCAGCAGTGGTCACACCGGGGAGCTGTTTTTT. It encodes CASSGHTGELFF.

This chain uses TRBV11-2 with TRBJ2-3, with 7 bases matching TRBD2. From germline, CDR1 is SGHAT and CDR2 FQNNGV. The CDR3 has 15 amino acids. The junction had 8 bases not matched to a gene; V was cut back by 5 bases and J by 3 bases. CDR3 loop: CASSQARGETDTQYF. Here the CDR3 DNA reads TGTGCCAGCAGCCAAGCCCGGGGGGAAACAGATACGCAGTATTTT.

This chain joins TRBV7-9 and TRBJ1-6; no firm D call. The CDR3 contains 13 residues. Trimming took off 0 bases at V and 8 bases at J, with 5 bases between the two ends. Germline CDR1 SEHNR, CDR2 FQNEAQ (reference sequence). CDR3 DNA sequence: TGTGCCAGCAGCTTAGCGGCTCATTCACCCCTCCACTTT. Its protein is CASSLAAHSPLHF.

V and J are TRBV30 and TRBJ1-1, with D uncertain. V was trimmed by 0 bases and J by 7 bases, leaving 9 bases between them. This CDR3 has 12 amino acids. The germline gives CDR1 GTSNPN, CDR2 SVGIG (reference sequence). CDR3 in amino acids: CAWSVSGVEAFF. CDR3 in DNA: TGTGCCTGGAGTGTATCGGGAGTTGAAGCTTTCTTT.

The chain carries TRBV5-1 and TRBJ1-4; 7 bases align to TRBD1. V shed 2 bases and J 5 bases; nucleotides not matched to a gene: 9. The CDR3 runs 16 residues. Germline V gene data show CDR1 as SGHRS and CDR2 as YFSETQ. The CDR3, as DNA: TGCGCCAGCAGCTTCGCCCCGGGACAGAGAAATGAAAAACTGTTTTTT. Its protein is CASSFAPGQRNEKLFF.

The chain carries TRBV19 and TRBJ2-5; TRBD1 matches at 7 bases. Unmatched junction bases numbered 10, after V lost 4 bases and J lost 5 bases. Looked up from germline, CDR1 is LNHDA and CDR2 is SQIVND (reference sequence). The CDR3 has 15 amino acids. CDR3 DNA: TGTGCCAGTAGTAGTTATTCGGGACAGAGGGAGACCCAGTACTTC. Translating gives CASSSYSGQRETQYF.

The chain uses TRBV15 and TRBJ2-5; D is unclear. V lost 0 bases, J lost 7 bases, and 6 bases lay in between. The CDR3 sequence is 12 residues long. Germline V gene data show CDR1 as LNHNV and CDR2 as YYDKDF (reference sequence). CDR3 nucleotide sequence: TGTGCCACCAGCAGAGATACCGGGACCCAGTACTTC. This codes for CATSRDTGTQYF.

This clone came up once. The genes are TRBV7-8 and TRBJ2-3; 10 bases line up with TRBD2. Germline assignment: CDR1 SGHVS and CDR2 FQNEAQ. The CDR3 runs 16 residues. With V trimmed by 4 bases and J by 0 bases, 4 bases remained unmatched. The CDR3 region has the DNA TGTGCCAGCAGCTCCGGACTAGCGGCTAGCACAGATACGCAGTATTTT. Protein sequence: CASSSGLAASTDTQYF.

The chain carries TRBV30 and TRBJ1-2; no definite D call. Trimming took off 1 base at V and 6 bases at J, with 15 bases between the two ends. In germline, CDR1 is GTSNPN, CDR2 SVGIG (reference sequence). The CDR3 is 14 amino acids. The CDR3 reads CAWSERRGLDGYTF. The CDR3 coding sequence is TGTGCCTGGAGTGAAAGAAGAGGATTGGATGGCTACACCTTC.

The CDR3 sequence is CASSQIGTGGTEAFF. CDR3 DNA: TGCGCCAGCAGCCAGATCGGGACAGGGGGCACTGAAGCTTTCTTT. The chain has TRBV4-1 and TRBJ1-1; 11 bases are a match to TRBD1. J lost 4 bases, V lost 3 bases, and 4 bases had no gene match. The V gene's germline CDR1 is MGHRA and CDR2 YSYEKL. The CDR3 is 15 residues long.

The rearrangement uses TRBV7-8 and TRBJ2-4; TRBD1 matches at 10 bases. CDR3 length: 18 residues. The junction had 12 bases not matched to a gene; V was cut back by 4 bases and J by 3 bases. From germline, CDR1 is SGHVS and CDR2 FQNEAQ. The CDR3 here is CASSSRDRGRVGKNIQYF. In nucleotides, the CDR3 is TGTGCCAGCAGCTCTAGGGACAGGGGACGAGTCGGCAAAAACATTCAGTACTTC.

V is TRBV11-2 and J is TRBJ1-4, with 7 nucleotides matching TRBD1. This CDR3 has 15 residues. CDR1 is SGHAT, CDR2 FQNNGV, per germline. Germline trimming cut 1 base from V and 8 bases from J; bases unmatched to any gene: 7. CDR3 nucleotides: TGTGCCAGCAGCTTAGTGAGTCTCAGGGGGGAAAAACTGTTTTTT. It is translated as CASSLVSLRGEKLFF.